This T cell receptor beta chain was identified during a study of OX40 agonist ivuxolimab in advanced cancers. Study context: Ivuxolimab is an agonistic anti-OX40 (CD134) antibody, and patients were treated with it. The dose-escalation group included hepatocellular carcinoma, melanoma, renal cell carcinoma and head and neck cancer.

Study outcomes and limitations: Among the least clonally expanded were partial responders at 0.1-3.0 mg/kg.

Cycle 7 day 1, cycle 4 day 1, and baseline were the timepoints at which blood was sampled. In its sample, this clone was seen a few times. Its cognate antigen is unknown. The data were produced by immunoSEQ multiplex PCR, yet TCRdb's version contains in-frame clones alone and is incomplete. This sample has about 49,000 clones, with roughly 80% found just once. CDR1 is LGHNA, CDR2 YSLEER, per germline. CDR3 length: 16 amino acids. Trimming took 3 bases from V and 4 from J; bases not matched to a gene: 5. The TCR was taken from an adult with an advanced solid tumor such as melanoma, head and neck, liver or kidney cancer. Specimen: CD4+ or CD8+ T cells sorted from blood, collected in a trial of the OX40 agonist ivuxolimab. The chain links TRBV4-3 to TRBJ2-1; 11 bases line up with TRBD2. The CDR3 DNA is TGCGCCAGCAGCCAGTCTAGCGGGAGGAAATACAATGAGCAGTTCTTC. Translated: CASSQSSGRKYNEQFF.